This T cell receptor beta chain was recovered during a study of blood T cell repertoires in COVID-19. The participants were between about 18 and 90 years old and came from under 25 US areas. Two negative PCRs, clearance, or symptom resolution had been documented for recovered Cohort 3 donors. Clones were sequenced by immunoSEQ multiplex PCR, and TCRdb holds only the in-frame ones, with some missing. The table has fewer than 200,000 clones, over 75% seen once. The CDR3 runs to 17 residues. Between the trimmed V and J ends, which lost 7 bases and 4 bases, there was a span of 22 bases. Germline V gene data show CDR1 as SEHNR and CDR2 as FQNEAQ (reference sequence).

Sequencing used PBMCs or T cells enriched from blood (not recorded which). The clonotype was recovered from a woman aged 18-35 years who had recovered from COVID-19. V usage is TRBV7-9 and J usage is TRBJ1-4; D not certain. For the CDR3, the DNA is TGTGCCAGCATCCTCCAATACCCGGGAGAGAGTAATGAAAAACTGTTTTTT. This gives the protein CASILQYPGESNEKLFF. The entire variable domain, with the rest obtained from reference TRBV7-9 and TRBJ1-4, is as follows: DTGVSQNPRHKITKRGQNVTFRCDPISEHNRLYWYRQTLGQGPEFLTYFQNEAQLEKSRLLSDRFSAERPKGSFSTLEIQRTEQGDSAMYLCASILQYPGESNEKLFFGSGTQLSVL.